These 30 T cell receptor beta chains share one sample of origin, sequenced in a study of T cells in Graves' hyperthyroidism and ophthalmopathy. From RNA transcripts, TCR beta CDR3 regions were amplified. Primed by the HTBI set, a first-round RT-PCR was run on the TCR CDR3. TCRdb independently ran MiXCR on the multiplex PCR reads; one entry per CDR3 protein. The sample yields fewer than 650,000 distinct CDR3 sequences, around 15% seen once. Sequenced input: blood. The receptors derive from a woman in her forties with Graves' ophthalmopathy.

In this sample, this clonotype turned up many times. The rearrangement uses TRBV12-3 or TRBV12-4 and TRBJ2-6; 7 bases fit TRBD1. Trimming at V came to 7 bases and at J to 3 bases, leaving 12 bases not matched to a gene. The CDR3 sequence is 17 residues long. The CDR3 DNA reads as TGTGCCAGCACGCCGGGACAGTCATCTTATGGGGCCAACGTCCTGACTTTC. It is translated as CASTPGQSSYGANVLTF.

This clonotype came up a few times. The chain combines TRBV28 with TRBJ1-6, with D perhaps matching TRBD1 (5 bases). The V gene's germline CDR1 is MDHEN and CDR2 SYDVKM. This CDR3 has 14 amino acids. Trimming pared 5 bases from V and 10 bases from J, leaving 15 bases between. The CDR3: CASSLDGTWSPLHF. The CDR3 region has the DNA TGTGCCAGCAGTCTTGACGGGACTTGGTCACCCCTCCACTTT.

This clonotype was recorded at least ten times. The gene calls are TRBV29-1 and TRBJ2-7, with D perhaps TRBD2 (6 bases). V was pared by 7 bases and J by 7 bases, with 14 bases between. Germline lookup yields CDR1 SQVTM and CDR2 ANQGSEA. The CDR3 covers 11 residues. The CDR3 nucleotides are TGCAGCGGACGGGACGCGGGGGAGCAGTACTTC. This codes for CSGRDAGEQYF.

This clonotype was counted at least ten times. V usage is TRBV28 and J usage is TRBJ2-7, with a possible D match to TRBD2 (6 bases). V shed 6 bases and J shed 3 bases, with 24 bases lying between them. Germline-derived CDR1 and CDR2 are MDHEN and SYDVKM. This CDR3 comprises 17 residues. The CDR3 region has the DNA TGTGCCAGCAGCATGCCCTTTGACGGGAGAGGCGGCTACGAGCAGTACTTC. Its protein is CASSMPFDGRGGYEQYF.

The J gene is TRBJ1-5, the V gene TRBV12-3 or TRBV12-4; D not certain. The CDR3 sequence is 14 residues long. V was trimmed by 2 bases and J by 5 bases, leaving 10 bases between them. As DNA, the CDR3 is TGTGCCAGCAGTTTAACAACACAGCATCAGCCCCAGCATTTT. It yields the protein CASSLTTQHQPQHF.

This clonotype has at least ten counts. This sequence joins TRBV11-1 and TRBJ2-7; possibly TRBD1 for D (6 bases). Germline V gives CDR1 SGHAT, CDR2 FQDESV (reference sequence). V was clipped by 1 base and J by 5 bases, with 12 bases between them. The CDR3 runs to 14 residues. The CDR3 spells CASSLVRRGDEQYF. The CDR3 coding sequence is TGTGCCAGCAGCTTAGTCCGCAGGGGCGACGAGCAGTACTTC.

This chain connects TRBV28 to TRBJ2-2, with 9 bases aligning to TRBD1. Germline CDR1 and CDR2: MDHEN and SYDVKM. Losses at the gene ends were 5 bases for V and 4 bases for J; bases not matched to a gene: 2. The CDR3 consists of 14 residues. The CDR3 reads CASSTTGGTGELFF. In nucleotides, the CDR3 is TGTGCCAGCAGTACGACAGGGGGCACCGGGGAGCTGTTTTTT.

This clonotype has at least ten counts. The chain carries TRBV6-1 and TRBJ2-7; D possibly uses TRBD1 or TRBD2 (7 bases each). With 6 bases removed from V and 5 bases from J, the gap between germline ends came to 17 bases. This CDR3 region has 14 residues. The germline V gene encodes CDR1 MNHNS and CDR2 SASEGT. The CDR3 sequence: CASSKRQGGHEQYF. Written as DNA, the CDR3 is TGTGCCAGCAGCAAAAGACAGGGAGGGCACGAGCAGTACTTC.

This clonotype has ten or more counts. The V call is TRBV15, the J call TRBJ2-5, with D possibly matching TRBD2 (5 bases). Germline V gene lookup returns CDR1 LNHNV and CDR2 YYDKDF (reference sequence). Between the trimmed V and J ends, which lost 2 bases and 5 bases, there was a span of 15 bases. This CDR3 comprises 15 residues. The CDR3 DNA follows: TGTGCCACCAGCAGACATCCGGGAAGGGAGGAGACCCAGTACTTC. Translated: CATSRHPGREETQYF.

Ten or more counts support this clonotype. The J gene is TRBJ1-2, the V gene TRBV20-1; no reliable D call. Trimming pared 5 bases from V and 6 bases from J, leaving 13 bases between. The CDR3 totals 12 residues. CDR1 DFQATT and CDR2 SNEGSKA come from the germline V gene (reference sequence). This chain's CDR3 is CSAVTWRDGYTF. The CDR3 bases are TGCAGTGCTGTGACCTGGAGGGATGGCTACACCTTC.

In this sample, this clonotype turned up many times. The V gene is TRBV6-5, the J gene TRBJ1-2; D may be TRBD1 (5 bases). V lost 7 bases to trimming and J lost 3 bases, with 12 bases between them. The germline CDR1 and CDR2 sequences are MNHEY and SVGAGI. This CDR3 comprises 13 residues. CDR3 bases: TGTGCCAGCACGGGGCGGGACGACTATGGCTACACCTTC. Protein sequence: CASTGRDDYGYTF.

This clonotype was counted at least ten times. The chain carries TRBV7-6 and TRBJ1-1; maybe TRBD1 (5 bases). CDR3 length equals 13 residues. Germline V CDR1 and CDR2: SGHVS, FNYEAQ. V lost 11 bases and J 1 base, leaving 14 bases between the germline ends. In DNA form, the CDR3 reads TGTGCCGCCCCGCAGGGATCGAACACTGAAGCTTTCTTT. It specifies CAAPQGSNTEAFF.

This clonotype was counted at least ten times. The CDR3 loop reads CASSLASTGAGNQPQHF. The CDR3 DNA reads as TGTGCCAGCAGCTTAGCGTCCACAGGGGCGGGCAATCAGCCCCAGCATTTT. V gene TRBV7-8 combines with J gene TRBJ1-5; TRBD1 aligns across 7 bases. From germline, CDR1 is SGHVS and CDR2 FQNEAQ. Unmatched junction bases numbered 7, after V lost 0 bases and J lost 2 bases. The CDR3 length is 17 residues.

This clonotype occurred many times. The junction departs from germline at one end; a sequencing error may be responsible. The chain uses TRBV11-2 and TRBJ1-2; the D is unclear. The CDR3 has 16 amino acids. CDR1 and CDR2 (germline): SGHAT, FQNNGV. The CDR3 region has the DNA TGTGCCAGCAGCCTAGACCTGGCATCTTTAATGTATGGCTACACCTTC. It yields the protein CASSLDLASLMYGYTF.

This clonotype was observed a handful of times. The V and J genes are TRBV19 and TRBJ2-7, with 13 nucleotides matching TRBD2. Germline V CDR1 and CDR2: LNHDA, SQIVND (reference sequence). This CDR3 contains 14 residues. Trimming cost V 8 bases and J 0 bases; bases outside gene matches: 1. The CDR3 DNA sequence: TGTGCCAGTGGACTAGCGGGGGCCTCCTACGAGCAGTACTTC. Encoded protein: CASGLAGASYEQYF.

This clonotype was picked up many times. The genes are TRBV6-2 or TRBV6-3 and TRBJ2-2; D not resolved. Germline V gives CDR1 MNHEY, CDR2 SVGEGT. V shed 10 bases and J shed 9 bases, with 9 bases lying between them. The CDR3 covers 10 residues. The CDR3, as DNA: TGTGCCATCTTTGCCAGGGAGCTGTTTTTT. It is translated as CAIFARELFF.

This clonotype was detected many times. The genes are TRBV5-6 and TRBJ2-2; D unresolved. The CDR3 extends over 13 amino acids. V was shortened by 4 bases and J by 4 bases, with 8 bases between the two germline ends. Germline CDR1 is SGHDT and CDR2 is YYEEEE. The chain's CDR3 is CASSADRTGELFF. The DNA for the CDR3 is TGTGCCAGCAGCGCGGACCGCACCGGGGAGCTGTTTTTT.

This clonotype was observed many times. The chain uses TRBV9 and TRBJ1-1; weak D call: TRBD1 (6 bases). This CDR3 has 14 residues. The germline gives CDR1 SGDLS, CDR2 YYNGEE. V dropped 2 bases and J dropped 4 bases, with 12 bases sitting between them. CDR3 DNA sequence: TGTGCCAGCAGCGTGGAAGGGGGTTCCACTGAAGCTTTCTTT. This gives the protein CASSVEGGSTEAFF.

This clonotype was counted a few times. In nucleotides, the CDR3 is TGTGCCAGCAGCCACAGGGTGGGGCATGGCACCGGGGAGCTGTTTTTT. The encoded protein is CASSHRVGHGTGELFF. The J gene is TRBJ2-2, the V gene TRBV11-2; weak D call: TRBD1 (6 bases). Germline assignment: CDR1 SGHAT and CDR2 FQNNGV. The CDR3 extends over 16 amino acids. The germline V and J ends were trimmed by 5 bases and 4 bases, with 17 bases remaining between them.

This clonotype was found many times. The chain uses TRBV11-2 and TRBJ1-2; 9 nucleotides align to TRBD1. V was pared by 5 bases and J by 8 bases, with 9 bases of the junction left unmatched. Germline V gives CDR1 SGHAT, CDR2 FQNNGV. This CDR3 contains 14 residues. The CDR3 DNA follows: TGTGCCAGCAGCCTCGAACAGGGGGCGGGAGGCTACACCTTC. It translates to CASSLEQGAGGYTF.

The gene calls are TRBV11-1 and TRBJ2-7; D ambiguous. From germline, CDR1 is SGHAT and CDR2 FQDESV (reference sequence). The V and J ends lost 1 base and 4 bases respectively, with 11 bases between them. This CDR3 comprises 14 residues. Written as DNA, the CDR3 is TGTGCCAGCAGCTTAGATACGGCTATTTACGAGCAGTACTTC. As protein: CASSLDTAIYEQYF.

This clonotype was seen repeatedly, ten times or more. V gene TRBV7-9 combines with J gene TRBJ2-7; D remains unclear. Trimming stripped 5 bases from V and 1 base from J, with 12 bases between. The CDR3 covers 14 residues. Germline CDR1 and CDR2: SEHNR and FQNEAQ (reference sequence). The CDR3 DNA is TGTGCCAGCAGCCCCAAGGGCAGGTCCTACGAGCAGTACTTC. It is translated as CASSPKGRSYEQYF.

There are many counts of this clonotype. This chain links TRBV12-3 or TRBV12-4 with TRBJ2-3; tentative D call: TRBD2 (5 bases). The CDR3 contains 17 residues. Trimming removed 5 bases from V and 1 base from J, with 19 bases in between. CDR3 DNA: TGTGCCAGCAGTCCCCCCAACGGGGTCCCTCGCACAGATACGCAGTATTTT. Its translation is CASSPPNGVPRTDTQYF.

The table lists this clonotype with many counts. Written as DNA, the CDR3 is TGTGCCATCAGTGATGTTAGCGGGCGCACCTACGAGCAGTACTTC. Residues: CAISDVSGRTYEQYF. The chain employs TRBV10-3 and TRBJ2-7; TRBD2 agrees at 7 bases. Germline CDR1 is ENHRY and CDR2 is SYGVKD. Trimming at V came to 3 bases and at J to 2 bases, leaving 7 bases not matched to a gene. The CDR3 length is 15 residues.

The table lists this clonotype with many counts. The rearrangement links TRBV20-1 to TRBJ2-7; D call uncertain. V gave up 2 bases and J gave up 0 bases, with 5 bases separating them. CDR1 and CDR2 (germline): DFQATT, SNEGSKA (reference sequence). This CDR3 is 12 amino acids long. The CDR3 sequence is CSARLSSYEQYF. Written as DNA, the CDR3 is TGCAGTGCTAGACTTTCCTCCTACGAGCAGTACTTC.

This rearrangement joins TRBV24-1 to TRBJ2-3; D not resolved. CDR3 size: 13 residues. V shed 4 bases and J shed 6 bases, with 10 bases lying between them. CDR1 is KGHDR and CDR2 is SFDVKD in the germline V gene. CDR3 sequence reads: CATSEVNGDTQYF. The CDR3 nucleotides are TGTGCCACCAGTGAGGTGAATGGGGATACGCAGTATTTT.

There are a few counts of this clonotype. The CDR3 nucleotides are TGCAGTGCTAGAAATTGGCGGGAGGGGGGAGAGACCCAGTACTTC. As protein: CSARNWREGGETQYF. The chain joins TRBV20-1 to TRBJ2-5; TRBD2 matches at 9 bases. V was clipped by 2 bases and J by 4 bases; unmatched bases: 8. The CDR3 totals 15 residues. Germline loops: CDR1 DFQATT, CDR2 SNEGSKA (reference sequence).

This clonotype has at least ten counts. The rearrangement links TRBV12-3 or TRBV12-4 to TRBJ2-3; D is tentatively TRBD1 or TRBD2 (5 bases each). The CDR3 sequence is 16 residues long. Trimming stripped 6 bases from V and 0 bases from J, with 16 bases between. DNA of the CDR3: TGTGCCAGCAGCTTAACCGGGACCTCTAGCACAGATACGCAGTATTTT. This sequence encodes CASSLTGTSSTDTQYF.

Of note for this clonotype: A much larger clone sits a single nucleotide away, making a read error possible. The chain carries TRBV20-1 and TRBJ2-7; 8 bases map to TRBD2. Per germline, CDR1 DFQATT and CDR2 SNEGSKA (reference sequence). The length of the CDR3 is 16 residues. The CDR3 nucleotides read TGCAGTGCTAGAGATTCGGCTAGCGGGCTTTCCTACGAGCGGTACTTC. Its protein product is CSARDSASGLSYERYF.

V gene TRBV20-1 combines with J gene TRBJ1-5; TRBD1 aligns across 7 bases. CDR1 and CDR2 (germline): DFQATT, SNEGSKA (reference sequence). V dropped 4 bases and J dropped 5; count of bases not matched to a gene: 14. This CDR3 region has 16 residues. CDR3 bases: TGCAGTGCTAAGGTTCCCACACACAGGGGCGATCAGCCCCAGCATTTT. Protein sequence: CSAKVPTHRGDQPQHF.